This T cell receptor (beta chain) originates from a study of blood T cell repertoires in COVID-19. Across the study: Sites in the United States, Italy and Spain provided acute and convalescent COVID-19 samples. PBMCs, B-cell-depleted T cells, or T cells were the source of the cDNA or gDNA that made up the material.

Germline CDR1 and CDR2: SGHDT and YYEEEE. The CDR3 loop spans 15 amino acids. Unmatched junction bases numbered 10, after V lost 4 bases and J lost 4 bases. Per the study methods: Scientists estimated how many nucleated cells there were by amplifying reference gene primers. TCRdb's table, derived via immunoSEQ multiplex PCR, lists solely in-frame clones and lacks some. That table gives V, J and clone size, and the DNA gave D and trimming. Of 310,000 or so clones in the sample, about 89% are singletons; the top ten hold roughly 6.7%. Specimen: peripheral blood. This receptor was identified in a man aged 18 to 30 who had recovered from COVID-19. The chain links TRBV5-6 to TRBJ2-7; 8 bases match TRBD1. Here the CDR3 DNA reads TGTGCCAGCAGCCCGGATAGAACAGGGGGGTACGAGCAGTACTTC. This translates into CASSPDRTGGYEQYF.